A single T cell receptor (beta chain) is shown here with its context. This receptor's antigen is unknown. Per-nucleotide qualities are absent, and no much larger clonotype sits a single base away. Enrolling through a virtual design, the prospective study's participants ranged in age from about 18 to 89 years and lived across some 23 United States geographic areas. In the prospective study, participants were assigned to cohorts based on the clinical history participants reported in a screening survey and a study questionnaire. ImmuneRACE Cohort 3 recovered participants were defined by two consecutive negative NP/OP PCR tests, healthcare professional clearance, or symptom resolution. In the prospective study, whole blood, serum and a nasopharyngeal or oropharyngeal swab were collected from each participant by mobile phlebotomists. Participants in the prospective study had the option to provide additional blood draws and questionnaires over a 2-month period. Before DNA extraction, prospective study blood samples were shipped either frozen or at room temperature.

From a lookup of the germline V gene (reference sequence), CDR1 and CDR2 are SGHNT and YYREEE. Trimming removed 1 base from V and 0 bases from J, leaving 10 bases between the germline ends. The CDR3 goes from the cysteine to the phenylalanine over 15 residues. Only the CDR3 portion is preserved as DNA: 45 bases, with reading frame beginning at the first base. TCRbeta CDR3 regions were amplified from genomic DNA using the immunoSEQ Assay, a bias-controlled multiplex PCR. From the authors' description of their analysis: The number of nucleated cells in each sample was estimated by amplification of reference gene primers within the assay. To quantify the absolute abundance of each unique TCRbeta CDR3 rearrangement, sequence reads were collapsed and filtered. For each sample, productive Simpson clonality was calculated as the square root of Simpson's diversity index across productive rearrangements. TCRdb carries this immuneACCESS record with in-frame sequences only. Its versions omit some clonotypes, under half of them owing to an unresolved V gene in the studies checked, with the rest unexplained. For V, J and clone size, that table is used; D and trimming come from the DNA. The sample table shows some 150,000 clones, and about 75% are seen once. Of the sample, 2.5% to 3.5% falls within the top ten clones.

The data derive from a study of blood T cell repertoires in COVID-19 (dated by TCRdb to 2018 to 2021). About the full investigation: Samples covering the acute and convalescent phases of COVID-19 were provided by collaborators in the United States, Italy and Spain. The material from the prospective study consisted of cDNA or gDNA derived from T cells, B-cell-depleted T cells, or PBMCs. Subjects who had been exposed to COVID-19, were actively infected with it, or had recovered from it provided the deeply sampled blood TCRbeta repertoires that made up the dataset. The repertoires were released in a freely available public database meant as a resource for research on the immune response to SARS-CoV-2. Samples were obtained from the ongoing ImmuneRACE study (first 160 participants) and from 1,254 subjects provided by 6 global collaborators. Nearly every sample came with metadata listing a de-identified subject ID, COVID-19 status, age in years and sex. Where available, HLA class I and class II types were taken from metadata supplied by the sample provider and were not determined by assay-based typing. Summary of the overall study and its limitations: How much clinical and demographic metadata was included differed by source and by participant, and the metadata was provided uncurated.

The chain joins TRBV5-4 to TRBJ1-2; the D gene is perhaps TRBD1, on 6 matching bases. What was sequenced was PBMCs or T cells enriched from blood (not recorded which). The origin of this receptor is a woman aged 45-65 years who had recovered from COVID-19. The CDR3 reads CASSLTGPANYGYTF. The DNA sequence is given as TGTGCCAGCAGCTTGACAGGGCCGGCTAACTATGGCTACACCTTC.